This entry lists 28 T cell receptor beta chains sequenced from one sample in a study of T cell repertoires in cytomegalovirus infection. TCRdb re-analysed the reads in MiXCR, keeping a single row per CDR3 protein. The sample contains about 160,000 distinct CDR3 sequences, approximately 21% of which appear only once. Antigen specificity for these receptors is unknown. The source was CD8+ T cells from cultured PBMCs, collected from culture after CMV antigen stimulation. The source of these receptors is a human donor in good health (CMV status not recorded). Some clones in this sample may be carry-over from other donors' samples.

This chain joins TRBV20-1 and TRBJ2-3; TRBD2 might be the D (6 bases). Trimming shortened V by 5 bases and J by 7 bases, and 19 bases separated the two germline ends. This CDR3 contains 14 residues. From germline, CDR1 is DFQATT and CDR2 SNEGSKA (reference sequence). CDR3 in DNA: TGCAGTGCTGAGGGACTTAACACCTCCTATACGCAGTATTTT. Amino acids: CSAEGLNTSYTQYF.

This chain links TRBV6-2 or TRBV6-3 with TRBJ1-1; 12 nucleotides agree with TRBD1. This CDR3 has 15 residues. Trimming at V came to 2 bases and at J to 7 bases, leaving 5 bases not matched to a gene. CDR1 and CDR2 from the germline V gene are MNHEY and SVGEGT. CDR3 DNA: TGTGCCAGCAGTTACCGGGACAGGGGGCTTGGTGAAGCTTTCTTT. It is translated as CASSYRDRGLGEAFF.

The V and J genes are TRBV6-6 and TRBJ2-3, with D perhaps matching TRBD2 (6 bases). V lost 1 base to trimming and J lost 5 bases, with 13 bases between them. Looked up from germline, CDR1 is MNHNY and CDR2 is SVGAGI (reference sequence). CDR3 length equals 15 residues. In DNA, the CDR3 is TGTGCCAGCAGTTACTTGACGTCGGGGGAAGATACGCAGTATTTT. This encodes CASSYLTSGEDTQYF.

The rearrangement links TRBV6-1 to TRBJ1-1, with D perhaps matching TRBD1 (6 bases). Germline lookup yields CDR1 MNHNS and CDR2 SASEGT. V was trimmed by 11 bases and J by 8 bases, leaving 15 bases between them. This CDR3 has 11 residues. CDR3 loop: CACVRGTEAFF. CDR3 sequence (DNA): TGTGCCTGCGTAAGGGGGACCGAAGCTTTCTTT.

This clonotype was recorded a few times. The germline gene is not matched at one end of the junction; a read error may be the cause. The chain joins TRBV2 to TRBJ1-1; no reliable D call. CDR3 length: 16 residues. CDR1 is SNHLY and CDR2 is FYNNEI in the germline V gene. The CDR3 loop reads CASSEGGLEGGLKVYF. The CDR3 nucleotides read TGTGCCAGCAGTGAAGGGGGTCTAGAAGGAGGACTGAAAGTTTACTTT.

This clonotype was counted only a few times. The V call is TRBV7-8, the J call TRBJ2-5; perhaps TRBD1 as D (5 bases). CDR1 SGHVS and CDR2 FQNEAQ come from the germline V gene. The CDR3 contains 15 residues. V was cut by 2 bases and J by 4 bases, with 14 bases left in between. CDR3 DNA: TGTGCCAGCAGCTTAACCCCGGGCAGGGTAGAGACCCAGTACTTC. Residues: CASSLTPGRVETQYF.

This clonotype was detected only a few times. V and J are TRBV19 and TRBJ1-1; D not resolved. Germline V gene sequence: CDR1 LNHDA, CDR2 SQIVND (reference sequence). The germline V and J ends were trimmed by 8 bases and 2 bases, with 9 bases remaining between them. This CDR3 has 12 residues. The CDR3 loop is CASSPHNTEAFF. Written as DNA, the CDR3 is TGTGCCAGTTCCCCACATAACACTGAAGCTTTCTTT.

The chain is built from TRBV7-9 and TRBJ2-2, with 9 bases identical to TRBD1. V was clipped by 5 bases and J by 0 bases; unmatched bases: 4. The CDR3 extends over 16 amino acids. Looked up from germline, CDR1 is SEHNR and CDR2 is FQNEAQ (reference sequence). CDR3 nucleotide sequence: TGTGCCAGCAGCCCCCGACAGGGGGCGAACACCGGGGAGCTGTTTTTT. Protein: CASSPRQGANTGELFF.

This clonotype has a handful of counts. The CDR3 spells CASNGGARGTDTQYF. For the CDR3, the DNA is TGTGCCAGCAATGGAGGGGCCAGGGGCACAGATACGCAGTATTTT. The chain is built from TRBV12-3 or TRBV12-4 and TRBJ2-3; TRBD2 is a possible D gene (6 bases). Trimming left V 7 bases short and J 1 base short, with 15 bases between. The CDR3 is 15 amino acids.

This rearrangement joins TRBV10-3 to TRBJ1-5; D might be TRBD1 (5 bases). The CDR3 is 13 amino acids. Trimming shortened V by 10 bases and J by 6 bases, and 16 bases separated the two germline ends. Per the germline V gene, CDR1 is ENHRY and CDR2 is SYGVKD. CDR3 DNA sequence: TGTGCCAGCGCCGGGGGGAACGGTCAGCCCCAGCATTTT. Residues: CASAGGNGQPQHF.

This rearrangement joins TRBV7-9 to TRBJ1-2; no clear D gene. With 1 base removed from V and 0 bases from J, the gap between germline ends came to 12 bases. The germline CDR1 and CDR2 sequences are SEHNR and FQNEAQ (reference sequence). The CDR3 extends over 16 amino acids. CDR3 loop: CASSLEPFASNYGYTF. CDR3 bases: TGTGCCAGCAGCTTAGAACCTTTCGCTTCTAACTATGGCTACACCTTC.

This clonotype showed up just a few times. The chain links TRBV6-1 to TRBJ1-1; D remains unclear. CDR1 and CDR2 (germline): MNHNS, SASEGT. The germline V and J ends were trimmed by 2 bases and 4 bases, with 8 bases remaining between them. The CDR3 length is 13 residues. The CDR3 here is CASSELGSTEAFF. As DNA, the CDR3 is TGTGCCAGCAGTGAACTCGGGAGCACTGAAGCTTTCTTT.

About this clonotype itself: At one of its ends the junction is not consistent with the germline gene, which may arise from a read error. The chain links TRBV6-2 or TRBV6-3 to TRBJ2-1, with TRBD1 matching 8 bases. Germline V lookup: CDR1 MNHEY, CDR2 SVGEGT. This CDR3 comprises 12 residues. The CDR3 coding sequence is TGTGCCCGCAGCCTGGACAGGGTTGAGCAGTTCTTC. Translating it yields CARSLDRVEQFF.

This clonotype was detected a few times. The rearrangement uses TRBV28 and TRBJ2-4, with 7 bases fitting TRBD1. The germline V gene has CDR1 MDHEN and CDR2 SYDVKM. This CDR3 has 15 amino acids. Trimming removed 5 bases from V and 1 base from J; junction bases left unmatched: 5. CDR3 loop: CASSTPQGAKNIQYF. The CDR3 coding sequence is TGTGCCAGCAGTACTCCACAGGGGGCCAAAAACATTCAGTACTTC. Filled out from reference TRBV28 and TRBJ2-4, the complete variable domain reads DVKVTQSSRYLVKRTGEKVFLECVQDMDHENMFWYRQDPGLGLRLIYFSYDVKMKEKGDIPEGYSVSREKKERFSLILESASTNQTSMYLCASSTPQGAKNIQYFGAGTRLSVL.

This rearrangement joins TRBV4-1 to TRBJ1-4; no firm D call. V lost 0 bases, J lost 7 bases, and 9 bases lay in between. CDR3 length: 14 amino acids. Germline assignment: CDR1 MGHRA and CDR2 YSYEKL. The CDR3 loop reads CASSQDGLGEKLFF. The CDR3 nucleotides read TGCGCCAGCAGCCAAGACGGTCTCGGTGAAAAACTGTTTTTT.

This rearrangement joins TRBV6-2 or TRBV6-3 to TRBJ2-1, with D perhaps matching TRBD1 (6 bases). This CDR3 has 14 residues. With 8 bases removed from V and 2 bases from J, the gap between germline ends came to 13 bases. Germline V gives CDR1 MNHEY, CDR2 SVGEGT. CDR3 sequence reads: CASDGAGAYNEQFF. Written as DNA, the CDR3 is TGTGCCAGCGATGGGGCAGGGGCCTACAATGAGCAGTTCTTC.

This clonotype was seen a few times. Here the CDR3 DNA reads TGTGCCAGCAGGCTTCAGGGTAGCAATCAGCCCCAGCATTTT. It yields the protein CASRLQGSNQPQHF. The V gene is TRBV5-8, the J gene TRBJ1-5; D possibly corresponds to TRBD1 (5 bases). Trimming left V 5 bases short and J 0 bases short, with 9 bases between. This CDR3 spans 14 amino acids. Germline V lookup: CDR1 SGHTS, CDR2 YDEGEE.

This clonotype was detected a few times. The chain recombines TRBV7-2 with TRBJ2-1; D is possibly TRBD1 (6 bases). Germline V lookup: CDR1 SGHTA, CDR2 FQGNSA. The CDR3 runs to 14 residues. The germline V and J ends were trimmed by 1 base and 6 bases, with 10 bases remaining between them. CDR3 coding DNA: TGTGCCAGCAGCTTAGGGCCAGGGGTCAATGAGCAGTTCTTC. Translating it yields CASSLGPGVNEQFF.

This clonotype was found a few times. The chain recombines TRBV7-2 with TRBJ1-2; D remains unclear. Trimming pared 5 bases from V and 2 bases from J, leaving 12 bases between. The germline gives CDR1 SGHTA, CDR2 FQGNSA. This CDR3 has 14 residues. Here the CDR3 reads CASSPPVGNYGYTF. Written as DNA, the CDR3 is TGTGCCAGCAGCCCACCGGTGGGCAACTATGGCTACACCTTC.

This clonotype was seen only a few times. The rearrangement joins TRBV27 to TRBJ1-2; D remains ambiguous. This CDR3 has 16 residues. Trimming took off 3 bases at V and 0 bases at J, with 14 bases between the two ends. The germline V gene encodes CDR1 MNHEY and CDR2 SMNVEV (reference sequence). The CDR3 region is CASSLYAGSSNYGYTF. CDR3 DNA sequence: TGTGCCAGCAGTTTGTATGCTGGGAGCTCTAACTATGGCTACACCTTC.

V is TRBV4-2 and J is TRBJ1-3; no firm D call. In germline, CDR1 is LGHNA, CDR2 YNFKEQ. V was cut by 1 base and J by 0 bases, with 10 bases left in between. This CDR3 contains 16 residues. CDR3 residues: CASSQVDGPSGNTIYF. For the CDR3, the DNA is TGTGCCAGCAGCCAAGTTGACGGTCCCTCTGGAAACACCATATATTTT.

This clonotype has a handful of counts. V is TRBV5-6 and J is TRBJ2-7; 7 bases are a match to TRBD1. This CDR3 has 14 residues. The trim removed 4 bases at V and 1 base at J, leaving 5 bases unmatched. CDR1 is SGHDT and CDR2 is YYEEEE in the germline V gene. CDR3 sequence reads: CASSPLQGSYEQYF. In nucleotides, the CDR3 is TGTGCCAGCAGCCCTTTACAGGGGTCCTACGAGCAGTACTTC.

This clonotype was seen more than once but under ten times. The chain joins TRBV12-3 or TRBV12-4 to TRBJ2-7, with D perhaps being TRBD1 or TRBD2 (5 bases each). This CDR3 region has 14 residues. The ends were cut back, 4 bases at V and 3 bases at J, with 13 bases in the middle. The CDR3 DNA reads TGTGCCAGCAGTTCCCGAGGGGCGCGCTACGAGCAGTACTTC. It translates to CASSSRGARYEQYF.

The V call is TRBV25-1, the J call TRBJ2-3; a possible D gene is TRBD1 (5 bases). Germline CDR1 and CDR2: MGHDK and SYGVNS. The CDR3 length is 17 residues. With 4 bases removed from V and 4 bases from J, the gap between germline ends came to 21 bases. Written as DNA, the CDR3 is TGTGCCAGCAGTGCCCCTCTCAGGGTAGGTTGGGCAGATACGCAGTATTTT. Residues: CASSAPLRVGWADTQYF. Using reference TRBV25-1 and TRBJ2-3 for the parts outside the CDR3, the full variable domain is EADIYQTPRYLVIGTGKKITLECSQTMGHDKMYWYQQDPGMELHLIHYSYGVNSTEKGDLSSESTVSRIRTEHFPLTLESARPSHTSQYLCASSAPLRVGWADTQYFGPGTRLTVL.

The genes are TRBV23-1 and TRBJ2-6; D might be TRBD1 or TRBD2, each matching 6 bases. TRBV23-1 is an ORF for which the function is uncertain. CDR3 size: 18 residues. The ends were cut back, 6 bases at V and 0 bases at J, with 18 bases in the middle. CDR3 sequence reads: CASSRQDGGASGANVLTF. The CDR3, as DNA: TGCGCCAGCAGCCGACAGGACGGCGGGGCCTCTGGGGCCAACGTCCTGACTTTC.

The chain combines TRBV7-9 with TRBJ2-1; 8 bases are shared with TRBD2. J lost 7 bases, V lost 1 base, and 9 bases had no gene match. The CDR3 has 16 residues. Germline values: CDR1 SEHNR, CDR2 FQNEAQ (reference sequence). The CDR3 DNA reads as TGTGCCAGCAGCTTAGGCCGTTTGTTAGCGGGGAATGAGCAGTTCTTC. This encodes CASSLGRLLAGNEQFF. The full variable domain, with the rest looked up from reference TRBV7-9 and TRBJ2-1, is DTGVSQNPRHKITKRGQNVTFRCDPISEHNRLYWYRQTLGQGPEFLTYFQNEAQLEKSRLLSDRFSAERPKGSFSTLEIQRTEQGDSAMYLCASSLGRLLAGNEQFFGPGTRLTVL.

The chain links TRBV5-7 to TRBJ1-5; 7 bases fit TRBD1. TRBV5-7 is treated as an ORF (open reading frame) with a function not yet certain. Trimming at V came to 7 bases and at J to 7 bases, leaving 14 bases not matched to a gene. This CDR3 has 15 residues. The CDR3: CASEGDGTVKQPQHF. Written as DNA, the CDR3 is TGTGCCAGCGAAGGGGATGGGACAGTTAAACAGCCCCAGCATTTT.

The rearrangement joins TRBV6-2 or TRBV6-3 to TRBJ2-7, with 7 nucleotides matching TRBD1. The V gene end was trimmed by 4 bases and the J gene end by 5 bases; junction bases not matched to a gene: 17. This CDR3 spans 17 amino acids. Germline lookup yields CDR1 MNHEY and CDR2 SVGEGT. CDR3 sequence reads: CASSSPILRTGFNEQYF. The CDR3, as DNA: TGTGCCAGCAGTTCCCCTATCCTTCGGACAGGATTTAACGAGCAGTACTTC.